This TCR beta chain comes out of a study of shared clonotypes between healthy human individuals. For the study at large: Each donor's CD8 memory used one plate, CD8 naive two, each CD4 subset three.

Trimming pared 2 bases from V and 0 bases from J, leaving 14 bases between. The CDR3 length is 16 residues. From germline, CDR1 is SGHVS and CDR2 FNYEAQ. The data were produced by immunoSEQ multiplex PCR, yet TCRdb's version contains in-frame clones alone and is incomplete. The table has millions of clones, around 90% seen once. Donors were healthy HIV-negative adults without recent acute infections or vaccinations. Into CD45RA+ naive and CD45RA-negative memory subsets, the CD4+ cells were split. The specimen sequenced was naive CD4+ T cells sorted from blood. Indicated subset: CD45RA+ positively selected. The rearrangement joins TRBV7-6 to TRBJ2-7; D might be TRBD1 or TRBD2, each matching 5 bases. This clonotype was obtained from a man aged 18 to 29 in good health. The CDR3 nucleotides read TGTGCCAGCAGCTTACAGGGTATTGGGAGCTCCTACGAGCAGTACTTC. Translation gives CASSLQGIGSSYEQYF.